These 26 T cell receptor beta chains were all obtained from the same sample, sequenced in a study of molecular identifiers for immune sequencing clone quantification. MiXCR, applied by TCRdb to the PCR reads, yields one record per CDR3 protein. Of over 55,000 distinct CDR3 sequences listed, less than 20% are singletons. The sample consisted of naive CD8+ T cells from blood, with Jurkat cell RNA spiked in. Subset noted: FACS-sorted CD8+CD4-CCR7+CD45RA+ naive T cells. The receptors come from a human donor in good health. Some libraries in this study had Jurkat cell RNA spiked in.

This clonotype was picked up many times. CDR3 loop: CSHDPKNTGELFF. CDR3 DNA sequence: TGCAGCCACGACCCGAAAAACACCGGGGAGCTGTTTTTT. The V call is TRBV29-1, the J call TRBJ2-2; no reliable D call. There are 13 residues in the CDR3. V was shortened by 8 bases and J by 2 bases, with 12 bases between the two germline ends. Germline values: CDR1 SQVTM, CDR2 ANQGSEA.

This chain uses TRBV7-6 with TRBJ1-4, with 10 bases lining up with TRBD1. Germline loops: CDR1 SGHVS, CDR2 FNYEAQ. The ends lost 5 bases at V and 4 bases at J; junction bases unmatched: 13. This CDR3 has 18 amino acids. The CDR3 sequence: CASSPFSPTGGNNEKLFF. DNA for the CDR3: TGTGCCAGCAGCCCCTTTAGTCCGACAGGGGGCAATAATGAAAAACTGTTTTTT.

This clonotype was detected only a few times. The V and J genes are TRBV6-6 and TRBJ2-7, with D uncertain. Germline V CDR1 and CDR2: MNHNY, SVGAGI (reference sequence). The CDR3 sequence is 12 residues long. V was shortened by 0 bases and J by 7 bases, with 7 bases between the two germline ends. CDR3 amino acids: CASSYSRLEQYF. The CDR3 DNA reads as TGTGCCAGCAGTTACTCTAGGCTAGAGCAGTACTTC.

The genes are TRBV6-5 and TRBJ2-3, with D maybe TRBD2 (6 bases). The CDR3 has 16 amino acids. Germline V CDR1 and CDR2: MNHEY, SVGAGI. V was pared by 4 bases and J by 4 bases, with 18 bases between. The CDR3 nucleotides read TGTGCCAGCAGTTCACCCTGGGACTCCCCCCCAGATACGCAGTATTTT. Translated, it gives CASSSPWDSPPDTQYF.

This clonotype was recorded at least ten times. Written as DNA, the CDR3 is TGTGCCACCAGTTCCAGGGTTGCCAAAAACATTCAGTACTTC. Its protein product is CATSSRVAKNIQYF. The chain carries TRBV24-1 and TRBJ2-4; D is possibly TRBD1 (5 bases). Trimming took off 6 bases at V and 1 base at J, with 9 bases between the two ends. The CDR3 loop spans 14 amino acids. Germline V gives CDR1 KGHDR, CDR2 SFDVKD.

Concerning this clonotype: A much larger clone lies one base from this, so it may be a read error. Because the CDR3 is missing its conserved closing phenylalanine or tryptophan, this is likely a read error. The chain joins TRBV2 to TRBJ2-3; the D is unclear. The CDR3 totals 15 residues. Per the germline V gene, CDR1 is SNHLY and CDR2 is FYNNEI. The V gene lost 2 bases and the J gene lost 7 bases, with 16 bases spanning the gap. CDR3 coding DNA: TGTGCCAGCAGTGAATGGGTCCCACAAAGGAATACGCAGTATTCT. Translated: CASSEWVPQRNTQYS.

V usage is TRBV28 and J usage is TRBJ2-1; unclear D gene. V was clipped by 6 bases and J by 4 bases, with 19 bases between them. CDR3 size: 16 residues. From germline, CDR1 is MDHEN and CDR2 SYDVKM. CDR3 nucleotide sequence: TGTGCCAGCAGCCCCCCACCGAGAGGCACGTACAATGAGCAGTTCTTC. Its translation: CASSPPPRGTYNEQFF.

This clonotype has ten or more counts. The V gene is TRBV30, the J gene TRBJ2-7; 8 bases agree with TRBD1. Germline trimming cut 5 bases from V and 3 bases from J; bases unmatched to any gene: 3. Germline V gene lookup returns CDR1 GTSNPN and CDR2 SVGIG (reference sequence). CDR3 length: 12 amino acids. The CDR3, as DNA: TGTGCCTGGGAAACAGGGGGCTACGAGCAGTACTTC. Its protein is CAWETGGYEQYF.

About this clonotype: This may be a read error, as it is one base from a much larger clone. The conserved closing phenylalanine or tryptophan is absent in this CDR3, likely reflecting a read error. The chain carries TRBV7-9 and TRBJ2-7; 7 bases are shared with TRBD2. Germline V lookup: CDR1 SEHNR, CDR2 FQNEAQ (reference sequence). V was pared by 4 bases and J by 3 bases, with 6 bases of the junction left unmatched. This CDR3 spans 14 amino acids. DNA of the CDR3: TGTGCCAGCAGCTCAAACGGCGGGAGCTACGAGCAGTACCTC. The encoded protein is CASSSNGGSYEQYL.

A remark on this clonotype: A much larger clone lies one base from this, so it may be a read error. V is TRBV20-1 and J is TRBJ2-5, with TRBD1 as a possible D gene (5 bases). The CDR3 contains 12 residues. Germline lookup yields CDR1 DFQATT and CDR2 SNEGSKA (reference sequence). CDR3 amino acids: CSAFVGEETQDF. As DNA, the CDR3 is TGCAGTGCCTTTGTAGGGGAAGAGACCCAGGACTTC.

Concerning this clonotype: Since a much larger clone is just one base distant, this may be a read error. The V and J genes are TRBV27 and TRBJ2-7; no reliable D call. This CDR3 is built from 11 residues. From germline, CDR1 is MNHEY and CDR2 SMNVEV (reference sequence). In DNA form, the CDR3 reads TGTGCCAGCCGTTCGACTTACGAGCAGTGCTTC. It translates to CASRSTYEQCF.

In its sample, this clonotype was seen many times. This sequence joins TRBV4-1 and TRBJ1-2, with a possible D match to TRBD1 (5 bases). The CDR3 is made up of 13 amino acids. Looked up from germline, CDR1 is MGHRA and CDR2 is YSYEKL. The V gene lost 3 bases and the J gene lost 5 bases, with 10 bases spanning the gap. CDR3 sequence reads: CASSQKGSYGYTF. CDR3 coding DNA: TGCGCCAGCAGCCAGAAGGGGTCTTATGGCTACACCTTC.

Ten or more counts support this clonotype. CDR3 sequence: CASSYSIVGYNEQFF. Written as DNA, the CDR3 is TGTGCCAGCAGTTACTCGATCGTGGGTTACAATGAGCAGTTCTTC. This sequence joins TRBV6-2 or TRBV6-3 and TRBJ2-1; no firm D call. The ends were cut back, 0 bases at V and 4 bases at J, with 10 bases in the middle. The CDR3 length is 15 residues. The germline V gene has CDR1 MNHEY and CDR2 SVGEGT.

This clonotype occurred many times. Here the CDR3 reads CSVFGLAGDSSYEQYF. In nucleotides, the CDR3 is TGCAGTGTTTTCGGACTAGCGGGAGATTCGTCCTACGAGCAGTACTTC. The V gene is TRBV20-1, the J gene TRBJ2-7, with 13 positions matching TRBD2. Germline CDR1 and CDR2: DFQATT and SNEGSKA (reference sequence). Germline trimming cut 7 bases from V and 1 base from J; bases unmatched to any gene: 10. The CDR3 loop spans 16 amino acids.

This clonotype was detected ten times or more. The CDR3 sequence is CASSFRGLVYEQYF. Written as DNA, the CDR3 is TGTGCCAGCAGTTTCAGGGGGTTGGTCTACGAGCAGTACTTC. The chain is built from TRBV27 and TRBJ2-7, with 7 bases that match TRBD1. The germline V gene encodes CDR1 MNHEY and CDR2 SMNVEV (reference sequence). This CDR3 has 14 residues. The V and J ends lost 3 bases and 3 bases, in that order; junction bases with no gene match: 5.

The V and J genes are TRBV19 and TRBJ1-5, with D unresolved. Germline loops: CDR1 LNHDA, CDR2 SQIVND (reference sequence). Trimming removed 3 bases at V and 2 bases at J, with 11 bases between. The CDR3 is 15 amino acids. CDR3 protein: CASSIVGGGNQPQHF. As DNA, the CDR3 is TGTGCCAGTAGTATTGTGGGCGGGGGCAATCAGCCCCAGCATTTT.

CDR3 protein: CASSLTAEQYF. In DNA, the CDR3 is TGTGCCAGCAGCTTAACAGCCGAGCAGTACTTC. The rearrangement links TRBV7-9 to TRBJ2-7; D unresolved. The V end lost 2 bases, the J end lost 6 bases, and 5 bases lay between the germline ends. The CDR3 runs 11 residues. Per germline, CDR1 SEHNR and CDR2 FQNEAQ (reference sequence).

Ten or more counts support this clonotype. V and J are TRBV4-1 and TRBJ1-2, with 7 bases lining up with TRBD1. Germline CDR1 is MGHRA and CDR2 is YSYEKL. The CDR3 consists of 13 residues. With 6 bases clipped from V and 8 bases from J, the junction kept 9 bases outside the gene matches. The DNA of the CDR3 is TGCGCCAGCAGGGGACAGCTTGGGGGAGGCTACACCTTC. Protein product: CASRGQLGGGYTF.

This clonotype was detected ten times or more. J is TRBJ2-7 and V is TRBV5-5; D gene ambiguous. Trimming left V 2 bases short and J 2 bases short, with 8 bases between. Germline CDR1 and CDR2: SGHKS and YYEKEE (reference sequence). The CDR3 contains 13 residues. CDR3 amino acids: CASSLSIAYEQYF. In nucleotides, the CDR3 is TGTGCCAGCAGCTTATCTATAGCCTACGAGCAGTACTTC.

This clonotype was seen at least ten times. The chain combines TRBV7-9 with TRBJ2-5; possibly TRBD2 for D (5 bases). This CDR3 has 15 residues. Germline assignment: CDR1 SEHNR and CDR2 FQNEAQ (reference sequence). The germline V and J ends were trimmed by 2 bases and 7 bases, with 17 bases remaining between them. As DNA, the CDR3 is TGTGCCAGCAGCTTACCCCGGGGAATAGAAGCGACCCAGTACTTC. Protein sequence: CASSLPRGIEATQYF. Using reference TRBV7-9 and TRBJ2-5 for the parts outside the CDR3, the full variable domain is DTGVSQNPRHKITKRGQNVTFRCDPISEHNRLYWYRQTLGQGPEFLTYFQNEAQLEKSRLLSDRFSAERPKGSFSTLEIQRTEQGDSAMYLCASSLPRGIEATQYFGPGTRLLVL.

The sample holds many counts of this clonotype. This CDR3 reads CASSRRGHYEQYF. Here the CDR3 DNA reads TGTGCCAGCAGCCGCAGGGGTCACTACGAGCAGTACTTC. The chain carries TRBV3-1 and TRBJ2-7, with a possible D match to TRBD1 (6 bases). V shed 4 bases and J shed 3 bases, with 10 bases lying between them. Per the germline V gene, CDR1 is LGHDT and CDR2 is YNNKEL (reference sequence). This CDR3 has 13 amino acids.

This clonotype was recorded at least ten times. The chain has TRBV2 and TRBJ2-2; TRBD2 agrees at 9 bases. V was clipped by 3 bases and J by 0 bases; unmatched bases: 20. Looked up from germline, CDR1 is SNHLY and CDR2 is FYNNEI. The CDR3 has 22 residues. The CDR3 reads CASSDGWGQKVGTSTNTGELFF. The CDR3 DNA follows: TGTGCCAGCAGTGACGGTTGGGGCCAAAAAGTCGGGACTAGCACGAACACCGGGGAGCTGTTTTTT.

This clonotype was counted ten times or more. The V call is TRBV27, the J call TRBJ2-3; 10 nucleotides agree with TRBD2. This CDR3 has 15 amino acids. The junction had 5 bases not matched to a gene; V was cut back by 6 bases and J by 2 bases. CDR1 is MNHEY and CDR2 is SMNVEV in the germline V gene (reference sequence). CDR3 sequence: CASRGLAAVTDTQYF. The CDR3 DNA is TGTGCCAGCAGAGGACTAGCGGCAGTCACAGATACGCAGTATTTT.

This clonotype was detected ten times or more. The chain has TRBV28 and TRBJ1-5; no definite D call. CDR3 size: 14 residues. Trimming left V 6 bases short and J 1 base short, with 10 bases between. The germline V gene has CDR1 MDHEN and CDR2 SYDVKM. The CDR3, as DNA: TGTGCCAGCAGCTCGGTATTCAGCAATCAGCCCCAGCATTTT. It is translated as CASSSVFSNQPQHF.

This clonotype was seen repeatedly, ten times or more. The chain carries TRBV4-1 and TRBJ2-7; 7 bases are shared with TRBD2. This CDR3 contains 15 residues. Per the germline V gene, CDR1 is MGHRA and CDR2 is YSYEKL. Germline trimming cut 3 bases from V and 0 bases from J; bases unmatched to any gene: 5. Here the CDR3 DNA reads TGCGCCAGCAGCCACCGCTCTAGCGGCTCCTACGAGCAGTACTTC. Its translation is CASSHRSSGSYEQYF.

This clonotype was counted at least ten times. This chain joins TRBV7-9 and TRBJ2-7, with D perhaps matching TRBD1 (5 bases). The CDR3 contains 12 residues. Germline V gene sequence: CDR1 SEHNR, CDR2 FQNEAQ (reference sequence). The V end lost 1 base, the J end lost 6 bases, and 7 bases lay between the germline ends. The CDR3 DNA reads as TGTGCCAGCAGCTTAGGGGGCTCCGAGCAGTACTTC. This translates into CASSLGGSEQYF.